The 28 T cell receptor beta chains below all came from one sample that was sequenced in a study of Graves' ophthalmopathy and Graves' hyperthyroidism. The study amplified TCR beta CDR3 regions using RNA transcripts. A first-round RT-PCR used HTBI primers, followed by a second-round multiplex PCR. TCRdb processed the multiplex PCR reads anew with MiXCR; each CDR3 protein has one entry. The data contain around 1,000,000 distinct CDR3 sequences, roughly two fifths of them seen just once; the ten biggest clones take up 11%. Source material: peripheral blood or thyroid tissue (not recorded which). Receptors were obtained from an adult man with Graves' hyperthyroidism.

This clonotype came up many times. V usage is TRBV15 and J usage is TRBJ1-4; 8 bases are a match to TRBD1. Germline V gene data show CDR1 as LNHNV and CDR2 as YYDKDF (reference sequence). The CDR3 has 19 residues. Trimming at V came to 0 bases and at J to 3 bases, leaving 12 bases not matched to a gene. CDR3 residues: CATSRDLGQGTLANEKLFF. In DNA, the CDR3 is TGTGCCACCAGCAGAGATCTTGGACAGGGTACATTAGCTAATGAAAAACTGTTTTTT.

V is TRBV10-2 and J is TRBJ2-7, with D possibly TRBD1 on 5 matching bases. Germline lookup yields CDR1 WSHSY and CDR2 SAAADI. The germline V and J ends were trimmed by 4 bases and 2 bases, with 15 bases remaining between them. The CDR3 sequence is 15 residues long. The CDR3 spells CASSASTGTTYEQYF. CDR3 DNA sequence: TGCGCCAGCAGTGCCAGCACAGGAACCACCTACGAGCAGTACTTC.

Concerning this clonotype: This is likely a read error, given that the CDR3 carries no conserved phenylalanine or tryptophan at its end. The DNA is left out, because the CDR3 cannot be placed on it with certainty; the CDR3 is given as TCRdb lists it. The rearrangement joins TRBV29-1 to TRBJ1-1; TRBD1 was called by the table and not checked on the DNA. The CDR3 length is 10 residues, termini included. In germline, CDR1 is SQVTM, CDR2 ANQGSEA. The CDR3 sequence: CSVEDTGGAL.

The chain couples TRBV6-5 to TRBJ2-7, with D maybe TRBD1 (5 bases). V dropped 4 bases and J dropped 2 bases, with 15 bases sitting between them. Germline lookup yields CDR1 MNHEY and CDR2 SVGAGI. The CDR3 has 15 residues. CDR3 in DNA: TGTGCCAGCAGTTCAGCGACCCAGGGCACCTACGAGCAGTACTTC. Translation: CASSSATQGTYEQYF.

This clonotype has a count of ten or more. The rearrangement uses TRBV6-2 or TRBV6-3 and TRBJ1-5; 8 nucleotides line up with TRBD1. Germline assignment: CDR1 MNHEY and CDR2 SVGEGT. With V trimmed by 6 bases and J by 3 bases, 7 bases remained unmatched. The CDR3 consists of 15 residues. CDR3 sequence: CASSRQGLNNQPQHF. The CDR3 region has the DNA TGTGCCAGCAGCCGACAGGGGCTCAACAATCAGCCCCAGCATTTT.

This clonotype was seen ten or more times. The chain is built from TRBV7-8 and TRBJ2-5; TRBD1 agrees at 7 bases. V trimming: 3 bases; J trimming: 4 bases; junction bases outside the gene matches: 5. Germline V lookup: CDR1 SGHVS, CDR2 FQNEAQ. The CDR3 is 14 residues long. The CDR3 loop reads CASSFDRARETQYF. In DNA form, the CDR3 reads TGTGCCAGCAGCTTCGACAGGGCGCGAGAGACCCAGTACTTC.

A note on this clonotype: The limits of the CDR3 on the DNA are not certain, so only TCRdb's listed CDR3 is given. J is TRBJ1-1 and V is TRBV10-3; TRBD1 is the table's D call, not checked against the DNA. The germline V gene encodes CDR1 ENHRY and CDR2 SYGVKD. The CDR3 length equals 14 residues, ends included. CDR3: CASSLFGEGIEASF.

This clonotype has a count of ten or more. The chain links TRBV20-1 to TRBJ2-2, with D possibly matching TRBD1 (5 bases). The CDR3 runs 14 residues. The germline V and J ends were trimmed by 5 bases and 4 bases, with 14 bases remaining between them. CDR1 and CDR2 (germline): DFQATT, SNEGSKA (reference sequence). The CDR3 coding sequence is TGCAGTGCTCTATGGCAGGGTGGCACCGGGGAGCTGTTTTTT. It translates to CSALWQGGTGELFF.

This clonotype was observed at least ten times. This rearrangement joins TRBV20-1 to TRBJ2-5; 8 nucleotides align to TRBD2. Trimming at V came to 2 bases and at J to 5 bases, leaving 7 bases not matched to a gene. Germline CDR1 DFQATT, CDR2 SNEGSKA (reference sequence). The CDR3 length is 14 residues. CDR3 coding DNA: TGCAGTGCTAGAAGGGAGTCGGGAGGGGAGACCCAGTACTTC. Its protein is CSARRESGGETQYF.

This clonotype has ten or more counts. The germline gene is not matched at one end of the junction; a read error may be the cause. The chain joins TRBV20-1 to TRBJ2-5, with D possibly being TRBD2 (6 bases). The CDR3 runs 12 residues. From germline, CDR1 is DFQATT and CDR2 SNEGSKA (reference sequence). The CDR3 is CSAKMGIWDCHF. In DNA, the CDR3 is TGCAGTGCCAAAATGGGAATTTGGGACTGTCACTTC.

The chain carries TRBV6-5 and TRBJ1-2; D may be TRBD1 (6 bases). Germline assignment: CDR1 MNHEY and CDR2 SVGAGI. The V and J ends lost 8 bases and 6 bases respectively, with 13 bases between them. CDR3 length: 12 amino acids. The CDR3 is CASLGAGHGYTF. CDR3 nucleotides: TGTGCCAGCTTGGGGGCAGGTCATGGCTACACCTTC.

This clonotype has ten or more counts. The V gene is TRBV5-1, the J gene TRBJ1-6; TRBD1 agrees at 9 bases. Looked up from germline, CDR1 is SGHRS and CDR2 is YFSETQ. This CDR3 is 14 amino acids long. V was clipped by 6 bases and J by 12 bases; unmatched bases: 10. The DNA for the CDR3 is TGCGCCAGCACGACCGGGACAGGGAGTGTACCCCTCCACTTT. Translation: CASTTGTGSVPLHF.

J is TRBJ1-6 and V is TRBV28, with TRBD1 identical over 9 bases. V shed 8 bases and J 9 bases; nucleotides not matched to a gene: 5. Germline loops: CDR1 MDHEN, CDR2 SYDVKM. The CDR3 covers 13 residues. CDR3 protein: CASVWDRVSPLHF. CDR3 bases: TGTGCCAGCGTCTGGGACAGGGTTTCACCCCTCCACTTT.

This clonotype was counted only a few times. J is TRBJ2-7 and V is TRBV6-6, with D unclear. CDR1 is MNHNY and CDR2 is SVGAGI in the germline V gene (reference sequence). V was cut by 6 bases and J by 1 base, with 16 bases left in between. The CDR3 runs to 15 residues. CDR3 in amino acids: CASRRSDALSYEQYF. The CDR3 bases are TGTGCCAGCAGGCGATCGGATGCACTTTCCTACGAGCAGTACTTC.

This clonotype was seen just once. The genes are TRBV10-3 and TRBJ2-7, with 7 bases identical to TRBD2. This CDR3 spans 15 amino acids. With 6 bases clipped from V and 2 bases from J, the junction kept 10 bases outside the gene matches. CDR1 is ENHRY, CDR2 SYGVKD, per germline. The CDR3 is CAIRAGFAGAYEQYF. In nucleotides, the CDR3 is TGTGCCATCAGGGCTGGGTTTGCGGGAGCCTACGAGCAGTACTTC.

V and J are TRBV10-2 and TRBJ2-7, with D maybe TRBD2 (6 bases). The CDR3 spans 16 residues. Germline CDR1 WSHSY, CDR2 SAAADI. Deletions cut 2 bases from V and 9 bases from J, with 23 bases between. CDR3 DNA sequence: TGCGCCAGCAGTGAGATGGAGCGGAGGGCCTATTACACGCAGTACTTC. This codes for CASSEMERRAYYTQYF.

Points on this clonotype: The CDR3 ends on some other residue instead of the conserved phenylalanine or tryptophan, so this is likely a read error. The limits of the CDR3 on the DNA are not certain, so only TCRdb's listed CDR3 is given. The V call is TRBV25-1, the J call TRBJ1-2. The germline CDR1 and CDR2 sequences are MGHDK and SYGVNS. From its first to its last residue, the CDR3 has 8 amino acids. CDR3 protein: CASSEFVV.

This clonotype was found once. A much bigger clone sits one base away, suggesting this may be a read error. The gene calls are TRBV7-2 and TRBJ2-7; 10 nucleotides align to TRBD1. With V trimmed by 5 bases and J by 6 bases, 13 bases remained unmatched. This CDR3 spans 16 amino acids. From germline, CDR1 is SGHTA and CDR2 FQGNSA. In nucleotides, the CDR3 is TGTGCCAGCAGCCGTCGACCGGGACAGGGGACCACCGAGCAGTACTTC. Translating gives CASSRRPGQGTTEQYF.

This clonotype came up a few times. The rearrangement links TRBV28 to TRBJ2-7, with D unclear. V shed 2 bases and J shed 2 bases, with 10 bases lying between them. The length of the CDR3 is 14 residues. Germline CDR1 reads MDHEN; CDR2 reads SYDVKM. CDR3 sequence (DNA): TGTGCCAGCAGTTTACTGACACCTACCTACGAGCAGTACTTC. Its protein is CASSLLTPTYEQYF.

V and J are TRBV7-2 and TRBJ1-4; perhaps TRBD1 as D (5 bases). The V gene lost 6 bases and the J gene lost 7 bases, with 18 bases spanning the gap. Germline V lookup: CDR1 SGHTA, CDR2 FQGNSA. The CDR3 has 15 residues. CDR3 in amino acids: CASSSGPVLGEKLFF. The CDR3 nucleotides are TGTGCCAGCAGTTCGGGGCCTGTCTTAGGTGAAAAACTGTTTTTT. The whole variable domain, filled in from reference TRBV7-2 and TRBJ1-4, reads GAGVSQSPSNKVTEKGKDVELRCDPISGHTALYWYRQSLGQGLEFLIYFQGNSAPDKSGLPSDRFSAERTGGSVSTLTIQRTQQEDSAVYLCASSSGPVLGEKLFFGSGTQLSVL.

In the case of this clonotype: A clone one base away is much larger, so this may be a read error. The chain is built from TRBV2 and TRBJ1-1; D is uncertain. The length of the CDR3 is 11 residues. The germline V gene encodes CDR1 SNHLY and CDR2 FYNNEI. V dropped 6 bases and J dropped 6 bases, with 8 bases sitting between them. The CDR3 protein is CASRVWPEAFF. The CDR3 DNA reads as TGTGCCAGCAGGGTGTGGCCTGAAGCTTTCTTT.

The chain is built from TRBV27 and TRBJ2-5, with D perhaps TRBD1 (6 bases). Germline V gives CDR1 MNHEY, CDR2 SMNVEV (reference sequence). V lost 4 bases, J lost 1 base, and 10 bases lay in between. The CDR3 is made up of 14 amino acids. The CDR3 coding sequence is TGTGCCAGCAGTTACAGAGGGGGCCAAGAGACCCAGTACTTC. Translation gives CASSYRGGQETQYF.

The CDR3 DNA reads as TGCGCCAGCAGTGAGCGCGGGGAACTAGGAGAGACCCAGTACTTC. It translates to CASSERGELGETQYF. This rearrangement joins TRBV10-2 to TRBJ2-5, with TRBD2 as a possible D gene (6 bases). Trimming shortened V by 2 bases and J by 4 bases, and 14 bases separated the two germline ends. Looked up from germline, CDR1 is WSHSY and CDR2 is SAAADI. The CDR3 is 15 amino acids.

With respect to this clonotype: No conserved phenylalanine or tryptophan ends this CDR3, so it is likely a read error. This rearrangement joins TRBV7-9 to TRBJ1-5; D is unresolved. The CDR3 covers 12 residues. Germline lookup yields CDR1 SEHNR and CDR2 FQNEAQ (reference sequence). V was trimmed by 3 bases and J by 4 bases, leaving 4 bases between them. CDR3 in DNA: TGTGCCAGCAGCTTGATAAATCAGCCCCAGCATCTT. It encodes CASSLINQPQHL.

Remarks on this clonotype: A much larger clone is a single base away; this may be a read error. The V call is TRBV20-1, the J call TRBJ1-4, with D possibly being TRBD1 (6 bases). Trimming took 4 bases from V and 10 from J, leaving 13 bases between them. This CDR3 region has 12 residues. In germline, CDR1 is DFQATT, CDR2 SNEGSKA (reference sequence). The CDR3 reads CSATGLGAKLFF. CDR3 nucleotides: TGCAGTGCTACAGGGTTGGGGGCAAAACTGTTTTTT.

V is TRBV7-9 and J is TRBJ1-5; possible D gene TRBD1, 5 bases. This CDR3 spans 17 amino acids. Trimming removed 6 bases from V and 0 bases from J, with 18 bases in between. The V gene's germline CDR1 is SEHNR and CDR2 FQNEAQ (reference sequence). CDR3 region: CASRKASGGYSNQPQHF. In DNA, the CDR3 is TGTGCCAGCAGAAAGGCTAGCGGGGGGTATAGCAATCAGCCCCAGCATTTT.

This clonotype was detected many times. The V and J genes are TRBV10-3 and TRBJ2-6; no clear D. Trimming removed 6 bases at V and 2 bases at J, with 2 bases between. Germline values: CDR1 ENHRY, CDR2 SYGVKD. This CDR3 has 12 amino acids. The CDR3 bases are TGTGCCATCAGGGCTGGGGCCAACGTCCTGACTTTC. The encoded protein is CAIRAGANVLTF.

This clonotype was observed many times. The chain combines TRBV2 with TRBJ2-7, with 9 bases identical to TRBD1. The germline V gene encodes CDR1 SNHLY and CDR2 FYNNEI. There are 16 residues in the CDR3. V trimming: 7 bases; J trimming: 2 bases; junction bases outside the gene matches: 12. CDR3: CASNSPFGTGTYEQYF. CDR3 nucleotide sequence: TGTGCCAGCAATTCACCTTTCGGGACAGGGACCTACGAGCAGTACTTC.